These 18 T cell receptor beta chains were all obtained from the same sample, sequenced in a study of T cell responses to AZD1222 COVID-19 vaccine. Generated by immunoSEQ multiplex PCR, the TCRdb table keeps only in-frame clones and is missing some. Among 120,000 to 150,000 clones listed, approximately 88% were seen once. The sequenced sample was peripheral blood, obtained on day 0 of AZD1222 vaccination. The origin of the receptors is an adult in good health.

The CDR3 loop reads CARSLGRDSNSGANVLTF. CDR3 DNA sequence: TGTGCCAGAAGCTTGGGACGGGACAGTAACTCTGGGGCCAACGTCCTGACTTTC. This chain connects TRBV5-3 to TRBJ2-6, with TRBD1 identical over 7 bases. TRBV5-3 falls under the ORF class, with uncertain function. CDR3 length equals 18 residues. Trimming took 0 bases from V and 0 from J; bases not matched to a gene: 6.

With regard to this clone: Germline is not matched at one junction end, which may reflect a read error. The chain couples TRBV5-4 to TRBJ1-1; a possible D gene is TRBD1 (5 bases). This CDR3 region has 16 residues. Germline CDR1 and CDR2: SGHNT and YYREEE (reference sequence). Written as DNA, the CDR3 is TGTGCCAGCACCTTGGGGGTCCTACAGGTGAACACTGAAGCTTTCTTT. Translation gives CASTLGVLQVNTEAFF. The entire variable domain, with the rest obtained from reference TRBV5-4 and TRBJ1-1, is as follows: ETGVTQSPTHLIKTRGQQVTLRCSSQSGHNTVSWYQQALGQGPQFIFQYYREEENGRGNFPPRFSGLQFPNYSSELNVNALELDDSALYLCASTLGVLQVNTEAFFGQGTRLTVV.

The chain joins TRBV5-1 to TRBJ1-4; a possible D gene is TRBD1 (6 bases). This CDR3 is 15 amino acids long. The germline CDR1 and CDR2 sequences are SGHRS and YFSETQ. V was clipped by 0 bases and J by 6 bases, with 12 bases between them. CDR3 DNA sequence: TGCGCCAGCAGCTTGGCGGGGGCCCTTGATGAAAAACTGTTTTTT. Translated, it gives CASSLAGALDEKLFF.

The J gene is TRBJ1-2, the V gene TRBV12-3 or TRBV12-4, with 8 bases matching TRBD1. Trimming removed 4 bases from V and 6 bases from J; junction bases left unmatched: 4. The CDR3 contains 13 residues. The CDR3 reads CASSWTGWDGYTF. DNA for the CDR3: TGTGCCAGCAGTTGGACAGGGTGGGATGGCTACACCTTC.

This clone has more than one count but fewer than ten. The CDR3 is CASSRGFIGEQFF. The CDR3, as DNA: TGTGCCAGCAGTCGGGGCTTCATAGGCGAGCAGTTCTTC. The rearrangement joins TRBV27 to TRBJ2-1; D may match TRBD1 or TRBD2 (5 bases each). V lost 5 bases and J 10 bases, leaving 15 bases between the germline ends. Germline V CDR1 and CDR2: MNHEY, SMNVEV (reference sequence). This CDR3 is built from 13 residues.

This chain uses TRBV6-2 or TRBV6-3 with TRBJ2-5, with TRBD2 matching over 10 bases. The CDR3 covers 15 residues. Germline CDR1 reads MNHEY; CDR2 reads SVGEGT. V was pared by 4 bases and J by 5 bases, with 7 bases of the junction left unmatched. The CDR3 sequence is CASSSLAGAAETQYF. As DNA, the CDR3 is TGTGCCAGCAGTTCCCTAGCGGGGGCGGCGGAGACCCAGTACTTC.

This rearrangement joins TRBV9 to TRBJ1-2, with D unresolved. The CDR3 is 15 amino acids. The V end was cut by 4 bases, the J end by 2 bases, with 15 bases between. The germline V gene encodes CDR1 SGDLS and CDR2 YYNGEE. This CDR3 is CASSPTNSGNYGYTF. CDR3 DNA sequence: TGTGCCAGCAGCCCTACTAATTCCGGGAACTATGGCTACACCTTC.

The chain couples TRBV12-3 or TRBV12-4 to TRBJ1-1, with D perhaps matching TRBD1 (6 bases). This CDR3 has 13 amino acids. Trimming removed 5 bases at V and 5 bases at J, with 12 bases between. The CDR3 DNA is TGTGCCAGCAGTGCGTCAACAGGGACTGAAGCTTTCTTT. It translates to CASSASTGTEAFF.

The chain joins TRBV5-8 to TRBJ1-4; 8 bases align to TRBD1. CDR1 is SGHTS and CDR2 is YDEGEE in the germline V gene. V was clipped by 8 bases and J by 8 bases; unmatched bases: 8. The CDR3 covers 13 residues. CDR3 DNA sequence: TGTGCCAGTCGGACAGGGTCCCCCGAAAAACTGTTTTTT. Translating gives CASRTGSPEKLFF.

V gene TRBV11-2 combines with J gene TRBJ2-1, with TRBD1 matching 7 bases. The germline CDR1 and CDR2 sequences are SGHAT and FQNNGV. This CDR3 spans 15 amino acids. V shed 4 bases and J 2 bases; nucleotides not matched to a gene: 5. This CDR3 is CASSSQGQAYNEQFF. Written as DNA, the CDR3 is TGTGCCAGCAGCTCCCAAGGACAGGCCTACAATGAGCAGTTCTTC.

The rearrangement uses TRBV16 and TRBJ2-6, with 7 bases matching TRBD1. Looked up from germline, CDR1 is KGHSY and CDR2 is FQNENV. V was clipped by 2 bases and J by 2 bases; unmatched bases: 3. The length of the CDR3 is 16 residues. CDR3 in amino acids: CASSQIGQAGANVLTF. CDR3 DNA sequence: TGTGCCAGCAGCCAAATTGGACAGGCTGGGGCCAACGTCCTGACTTTC. The whole variable domain, remainder taken from reference TRBV16 and TRBJ2-6, is GEEVAQTPKHLVRGEGQKAKLYCAPIKGHSYVFWYQQVLKNEFKFLISFQNENVFDETGMPKERFSAKCLPNSPCSLEIQATKLEDSAVYFCASSQIGQAGANVLTFGAGSRLTVL.

V usage is TRBV19 and J usage is TRBJ1-5, with D uncertain. The CDR3 sequence is 16 residues long. The V gene lost 9 bases and the J gene lost 0 bases, with 18 bases spanning the gap. The V gene's germline CDR1 is LNHDA and CDR2 SQIVND (reference sequence). The CDR3 loop is CASQQSFTYSNQPQHF. The CDR3, as DNA: TGTGCCAGCCAACAGAGTTTCACTTATAGCAATCAGCCCCAGCATTTT.

This clone was seen only a few times. CDR3 residues: CASSDSWRDSTDTQYF. The CDR3 DNA is TGTGCCAGCAGTGACTCGTGGCGGGATAGCACAGATACGCAGTATTTT. V usage is TRBV6-4 and J usage is TRBJ2-3, with a weak D call TRBD2 (6 bases). CDR3 length: 16 amino acids. V lost 0 bases and J 0 bases, leaving 10 bases between the germline ends. Germline V lookup: CDR1 MRHNA, CDR2 SNTAGT.

The chain combines TRBV19 with TRBJ1-5, with 8 bases fitting TRBD1. V shed 6 bases and J 4 bases; nucleotides not matched to a gene: 5. CDR3 length: 14 amino acids. Germline V gene data show CDR1 as LNHDA and CDR2 as SQIVND (reference sequence). CDR3 DNA: TGTGCCAGTAGCGACAGGGGTAGTAATCAGCCCCAGCATTTT. Translating gives CASSDRGSNQPQHF.

The CDR3 DNA is TGTGCCAGCAGTGCAGCAGCGGGGGACACAGATACGCAGTATTTT. Translated, it gives CASSAAAGDTDTQYF. The V and J genes are TRBV6-4 and TRBJ2-3; 8 nucleotides align to TRBD2. Germline V gene lookup returns CDR1 MRHNA and CDR2 SNTAGT. The CDR3 sequence is 15 residues long. J gave up 2 bases and V 4 bases, and 5 bases lay outside the gene matches.

The V call is TRBV7-8, the J call TRBJ2-7; the match to TRBD2 covers 9 bases. V shed 5 bases and J 0 bases; nucleotides not matched to a gene: 5. This CDR3 has 15 amino acids. The germline CDR1 and CDR2 sequences are SGHVS and FQNEAQ. This chain's CDR3 is CASSRAGGLSYEQYF. CDR3 coding DNA: TGTGCCAGCAGCCGAGCGGGGGGACTCTCCTACGAGCAGTACTTC. Variable domain in full (rest from reference TRBV7-8 and TRBJ2-7): GAGVSQSPRYKVAKRGQDVALRCDPISGHVSLFWYQQALGQGPEFLTYFQNEAQLDKSGLPSDRFFAERPEGSVSTLKIQRTQQEDSAVYLCASSRAGGLSYEQYFGPGTRLTVT.

V and J are TRBV5-1 and TRBJ1-1; TRBD1 matches at 8 bases. V shed 7 bases, J shed 1 base, and the junction held 3 bases outside the gene matches. Germline-derived CDR1 and CDR2 are SGHRS and YFSETQ. This CDR3 contains 13 residues. CDR3 amino acids: CASRQGWNTEAFF. CDR3 nucleotides: TGCGCCAGCCGACAGGGGTGGAACACTGAAGCTTTCTTT.

The V gene is TRBV6-1, the J gene TRBJ2-1, with D perhaps matching TRBD1 or TRBD2 (7 bases each). From germline, CDR1 is MNHNS and CDR2 SASEGT. This CDR3 has 14 residues. V lost 3 bases, J lost 10 bases, and 16 bases lay in between. The CDR3 nucleotides are TGTGCCAGCAGTGAGAGGGAGGGGGCGGCCGAGCAGTTCTTC. It encodes CASSEREGAAEQFF.